This T cell receptor (beta chain) was recovered during a study of radiotherapy plus CTLA-4 blockade in lung cancer. A single count supports this clone. V shed 1 base and J shed 5 bases, with 15 bases lying between them. CDR1 and CDR2 (germline): SGHDT, YYEEEE. This CDR3 comprises 15 residues. Sequencing used immunoSEQ multiplex PCR; TCRdb keeps in-frame clones, though not all of them. The sample carries about 73,000 clones, around 87% recorded once. The source was peripheral blood, collected from a patient treated with radiotherapy plus ipilimumab. The chain joins TRBV5-6 to TRBJ2-5; maybe TRBD2 (5 bases). The TCR sequence derives from a human donor with non-small cell lung cancer that progressed on radiotherapy plus ipilimumab. CDR3 region: CASSLRRLSRETQYF. DNA of the CDR3: TGTGCCAGCAGCTTGAGGCGACTATCGAGGGAGACCCAGTACTTC.